These 2 T cell receptor beta chains originate from one sample sequenced in a study of blood T cell repertoires in COVID-19. Measured with immunoSEQ multiplex PCR; TCRdb has only the in-frame clones, and not every one. Altogether about 130,000 clones are present, roughly nine tenths being singletons, with the ten largest covering 4% to 5%. Sample: peripheral blood. The receptors derive from a man between 60 and 75 years old with COVID-19, enrolled during active disease.

A single count supports this clone. J is TRBJ2-2 and V is TRBV5-1; the D is unclear. Deletions cut 4 bases from V and 0 bases from J, with 13 bases between. The CDR3 covers 16 residues. Germline V lookup: CDR1 SGHRS, CDR2 YFSETQ. CDR3 bases: TGCGCCAGCAGCCCCCCCAGATACGCGAACACCGGGGAGCTGTTTTTT. This gives the protein CASSPPRYANTGELFF.

This chain links TRBV24-1 with TRBJ2-1, with a possible D match to TRBD1 (5 bases). The germline V and J ends were trimmed by 7 bases and 8 bases, with 14 bases remaining between them. The CDR3 totals 13 residues. Germline values: CDR1 KGHDR, CDR2 SFDVKD. The CDR3 DNA reads TGTGCCACCAGGAAGGGGCGAATGGATGAGCAGTTCTTC. This sequence encodes CATRKGRMDEQFF.